The source of this TCR beta chain is a study of regulatory T cells in long-lasting Graves disease. Study-level points and caveats: Whereas more than 950 public clonotypes were shared by new patients, persistent patients shared more, at a few thousand. Few sampled subjects may have lowered accuracy.

After removal of 1 base from V and 11 bases from J, the junction contained 12 bases not matched to a gene. The CDR3 contains 15 residues. Germline CDR1 SGHRS, CDR2 YFSETQ. Concerning this clonotype itself: Its antigen is not identified.

As to time point: newly diagnosed GD, antithyroid drugs for less than 3 months. There was RNA extracted from PBMCs, and the TCR library was made from it. Researchers made TCR beta libraries by using iRepertoire HTBI primers and running Arm-PCR on CDR3 regions. TCRdb re-called the multiplex PCR reads through MiXCR, storing one row per CDR3 protein. Seen here are hundreds of thousands of distinct CDR3 sequences, roughly 16% observed once, and the top ten hold approximately 12%. These data were also filed under a second study, of T cells in Graves' hyperthyroidism and ophthalmopathy. That source adds: Patients aged 18 to 65 had newly diagnosed hyperthyroidism of under 2 months' duration.

The source material was peripheral blood mononuclear cells (PBMCs), sampled at new diagnosis, from a patient treated with antithyroid drugs. The V call is TRBV5-1, the J call TRBJ2-3; 8 bases fit TRBD2. This clonotype was obtained from a young man with Graves disease. In DNA, the CDR3 is TGCGCCAGCAGCTTGACAGCGGGAGATGTGCTGGGGCAGTATTTT. It encodes CASSLTAGDVLGQYF. Filled out from reference TRBV5-1 and TRBJ2-3, the complete variable domain reads KAGVTQTPRYLIKTRGQQVTLSCSPISGHRSVSWYQQTPGQGLQFLFEYFSETQRNKGNFPGRFSGRQFSNSRSEMNVSTLELGDSALYLCASSLTAGDVLGQYFGPGTRLTVL.